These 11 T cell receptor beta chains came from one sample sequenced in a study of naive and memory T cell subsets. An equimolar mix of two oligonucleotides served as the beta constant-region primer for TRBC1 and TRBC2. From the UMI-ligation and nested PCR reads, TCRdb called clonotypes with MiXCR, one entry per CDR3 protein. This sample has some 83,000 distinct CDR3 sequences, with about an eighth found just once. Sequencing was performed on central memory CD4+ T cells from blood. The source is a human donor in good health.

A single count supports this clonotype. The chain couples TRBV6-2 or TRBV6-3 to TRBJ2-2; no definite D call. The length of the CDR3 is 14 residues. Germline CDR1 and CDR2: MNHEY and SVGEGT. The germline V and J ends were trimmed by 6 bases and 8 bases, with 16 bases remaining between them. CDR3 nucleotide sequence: TGTGCCAGCAGCCCCACAGCGTGGGTAGGGGAGCTGTTTTTT. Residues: CASSPTAWVGELFF.

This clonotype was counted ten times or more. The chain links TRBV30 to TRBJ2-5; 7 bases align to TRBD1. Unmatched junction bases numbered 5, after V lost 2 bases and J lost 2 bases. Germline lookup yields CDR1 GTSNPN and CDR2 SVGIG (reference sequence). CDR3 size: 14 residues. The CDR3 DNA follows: TGTGCCTGGAGTTGGGACAGCACTCAAGAGACCCAGTACTTC. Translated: CAWSWDSTQETQYF. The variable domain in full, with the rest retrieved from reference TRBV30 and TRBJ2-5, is SQTIHQWPATLVQPVGSPLSLECTVEGTSNPNLYWYRQAAGRGLQLLFYSVGIGQISSEVPQNLSASRPQDRQFILSSKKLLLSDSGFYLCAWSWDSTQETQYFGPGTRLLVL.

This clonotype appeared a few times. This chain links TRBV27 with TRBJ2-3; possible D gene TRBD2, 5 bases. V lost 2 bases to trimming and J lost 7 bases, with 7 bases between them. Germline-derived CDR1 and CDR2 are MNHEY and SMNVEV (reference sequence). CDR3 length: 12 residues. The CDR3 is CASSLGRHTQYF. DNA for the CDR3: TGTGCCAGCAGTTTAGGGAGACATACGCAGTATTTT.

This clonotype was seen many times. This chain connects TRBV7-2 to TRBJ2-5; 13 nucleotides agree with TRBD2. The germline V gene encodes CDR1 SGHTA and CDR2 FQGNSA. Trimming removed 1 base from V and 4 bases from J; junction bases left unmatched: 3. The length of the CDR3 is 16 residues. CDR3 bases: TGTGCCAGCAGCTTAGGGACTAGCGGGAGACCAGAGACCCAGTACTTC. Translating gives CASSLGTSGRPETQYF.

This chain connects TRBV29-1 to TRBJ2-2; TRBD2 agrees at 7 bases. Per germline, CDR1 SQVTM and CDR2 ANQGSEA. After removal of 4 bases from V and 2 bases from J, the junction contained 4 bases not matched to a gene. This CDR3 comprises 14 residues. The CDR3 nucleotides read TGCAGCGTTGGGGGGGACTATAACACCGGGGAGCTGTTTTTT. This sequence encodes CSVGGDYNTGELFF.

The CDR3 region is CASSLRFSVGRGYTF. The CDR3 bases are TGTGCCAGCAGCTTAAGGTTTAGTGTAGGGAGAGGCTACACCTTC. The chain links TRBV7-2 to TRBJ1-2; D not resolved. CDR1 is SGHTA, CDR2 FQGNSA, per germline. The CDR3 length is 15 residues. The germline V and J ends were trimmed by 2 bases and 8 bases, with 18 bases remaining between them. The whole variable domain, remainder taken from reference TRBV7-2 and TRBJ1-2, is GAGVSQSPSNKVTEKGKDVELRCDPISGHTALYWYRQSLGQGLEFLIYFQGNSAPDKSGLPSDRFSAERTGGSVSTLTIQRTQQEDSAVYLCASSLRFSVGRGYTFGSGTRLTVV.

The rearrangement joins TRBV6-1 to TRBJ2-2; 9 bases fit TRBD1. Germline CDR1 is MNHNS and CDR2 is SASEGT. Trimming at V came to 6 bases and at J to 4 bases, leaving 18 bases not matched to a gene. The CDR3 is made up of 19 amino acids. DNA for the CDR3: TGTGCCAGCAGAGGCCGGGACAGGGTGATTAGTCGCGGCACCGGGGAGCTGTTTTTT. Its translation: CASRGRDRVISRGTGELFF.

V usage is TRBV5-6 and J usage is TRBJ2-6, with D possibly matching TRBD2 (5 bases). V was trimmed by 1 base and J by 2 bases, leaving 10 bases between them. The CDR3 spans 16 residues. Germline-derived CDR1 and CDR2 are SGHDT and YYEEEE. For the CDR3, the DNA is TGTGCCAGCAGCTTGAATCCCGGGGCTGGGGCCAACGTCCTGACTTTC. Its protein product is CASSLNPGAGANVLTF.

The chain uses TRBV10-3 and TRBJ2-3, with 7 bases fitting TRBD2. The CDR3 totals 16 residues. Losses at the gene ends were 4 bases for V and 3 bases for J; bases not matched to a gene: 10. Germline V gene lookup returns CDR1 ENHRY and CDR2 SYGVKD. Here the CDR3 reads CAISGVAAGVTDTQYF. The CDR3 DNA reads TGTGCCATCAGTGGTGTAGCTGCGGGGGTGACAGATACGCAGTATTTT.

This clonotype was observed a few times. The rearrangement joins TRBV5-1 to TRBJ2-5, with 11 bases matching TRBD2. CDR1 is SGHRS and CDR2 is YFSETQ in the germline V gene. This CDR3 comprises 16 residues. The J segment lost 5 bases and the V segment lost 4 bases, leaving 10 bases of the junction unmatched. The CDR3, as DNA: TGCGCCAGCAGCACCTTACTAGCGGGAGATTTTGAGACCCAGTACTTC. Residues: CASSTLLAGDFETQYF.

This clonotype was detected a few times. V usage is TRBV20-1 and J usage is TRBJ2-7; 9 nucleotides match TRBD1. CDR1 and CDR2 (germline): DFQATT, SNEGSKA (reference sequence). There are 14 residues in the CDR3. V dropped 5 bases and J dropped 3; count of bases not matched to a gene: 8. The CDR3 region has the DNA TGCAGTGCTTCGGGGACAGGGAATATCTACGAGCAGTACTTC. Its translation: CSASGTGNIYEQYF.